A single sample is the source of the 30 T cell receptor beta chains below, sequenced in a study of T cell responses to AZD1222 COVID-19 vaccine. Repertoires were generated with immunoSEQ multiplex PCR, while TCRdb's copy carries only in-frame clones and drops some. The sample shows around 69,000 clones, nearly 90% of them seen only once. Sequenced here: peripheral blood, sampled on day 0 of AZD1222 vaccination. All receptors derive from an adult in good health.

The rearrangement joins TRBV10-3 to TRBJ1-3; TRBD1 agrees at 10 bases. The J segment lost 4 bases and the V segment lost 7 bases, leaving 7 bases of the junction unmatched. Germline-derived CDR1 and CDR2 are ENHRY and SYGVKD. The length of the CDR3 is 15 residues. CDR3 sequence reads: CAINSGTGAGNTIYF. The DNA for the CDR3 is TGTGCCATCAACTCCGGGACAGGGGCCGGAAACACCATATATTTT.

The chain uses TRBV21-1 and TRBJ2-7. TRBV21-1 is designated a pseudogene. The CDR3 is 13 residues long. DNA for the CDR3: TGTGCCAGCAGCAAAGGAAGCTCCTACGAGCAGTACGTC. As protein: CASSKGSSYEQYV.

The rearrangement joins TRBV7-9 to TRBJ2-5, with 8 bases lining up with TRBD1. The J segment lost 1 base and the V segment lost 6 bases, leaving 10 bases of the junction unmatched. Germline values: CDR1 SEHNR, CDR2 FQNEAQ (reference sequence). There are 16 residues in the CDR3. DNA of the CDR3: TGTGCCAGCAGTCCTGGACAGGGCGCACTCCAAGAGACCCAGTACTTC. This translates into CASSPGQGALQETQYF.

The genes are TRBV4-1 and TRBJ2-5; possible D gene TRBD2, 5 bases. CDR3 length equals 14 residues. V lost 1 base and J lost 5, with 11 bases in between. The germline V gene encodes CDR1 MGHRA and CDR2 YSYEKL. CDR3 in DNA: TGCGCCAGCAGCCAAGTGGGTAGCGCGGAGACCCAGTACTTC. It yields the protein CASSQVGSAETQYF.

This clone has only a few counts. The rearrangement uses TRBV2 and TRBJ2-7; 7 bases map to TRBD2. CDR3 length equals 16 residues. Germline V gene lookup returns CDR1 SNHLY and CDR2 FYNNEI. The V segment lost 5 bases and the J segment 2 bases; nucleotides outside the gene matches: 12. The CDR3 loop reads CASSRRTSGIPYEQYV. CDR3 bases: TGTGCCAGCAGTCGTCGGACTAGTGGCATCCCCTACGAGCAGTACGTC.

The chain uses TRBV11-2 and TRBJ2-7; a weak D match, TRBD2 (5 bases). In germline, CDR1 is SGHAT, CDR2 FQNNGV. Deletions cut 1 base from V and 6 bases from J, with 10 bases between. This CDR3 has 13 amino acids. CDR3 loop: CASSLARDREQYF. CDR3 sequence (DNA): TGTGCCAGCAGCTTAGCCCGGGATCGCGAGCAGTACTTC.

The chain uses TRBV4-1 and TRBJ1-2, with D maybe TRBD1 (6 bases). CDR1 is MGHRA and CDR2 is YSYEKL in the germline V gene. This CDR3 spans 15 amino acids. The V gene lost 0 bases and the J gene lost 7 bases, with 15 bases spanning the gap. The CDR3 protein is CASSQDQPGGLGYTF. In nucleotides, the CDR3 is TGCGCCAGCAGCCAAGATCAGCCCGGGGGGCTTGGCTACACCTTC.

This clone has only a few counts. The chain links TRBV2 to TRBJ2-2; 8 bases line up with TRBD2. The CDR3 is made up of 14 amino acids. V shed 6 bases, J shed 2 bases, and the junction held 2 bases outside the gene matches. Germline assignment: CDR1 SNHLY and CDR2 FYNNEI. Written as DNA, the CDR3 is TGTGCCAGCAGAGCGGGAGTAAACACCGGGGAGCTGTTTTTT. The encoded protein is CASRAGVNTGELFF.

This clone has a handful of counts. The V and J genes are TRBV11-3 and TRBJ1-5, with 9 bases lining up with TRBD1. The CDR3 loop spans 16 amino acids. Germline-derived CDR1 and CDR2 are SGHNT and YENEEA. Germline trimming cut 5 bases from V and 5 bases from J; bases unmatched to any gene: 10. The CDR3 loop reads CASSRCHRGPDQPQHF. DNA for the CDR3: TGTGCCAGCAGCCGATGCCACAGGGGGCCTGATCAGCCCCAGCATTTT.

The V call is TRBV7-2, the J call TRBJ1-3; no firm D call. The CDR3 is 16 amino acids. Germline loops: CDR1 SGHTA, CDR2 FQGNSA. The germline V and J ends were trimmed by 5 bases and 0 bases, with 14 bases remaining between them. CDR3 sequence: CASSLHGPVSGNTIYF. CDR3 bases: TGTGCCAGCAGCCTCCACGGTCCCGTCTCTGGAAACACCATATATTTT.

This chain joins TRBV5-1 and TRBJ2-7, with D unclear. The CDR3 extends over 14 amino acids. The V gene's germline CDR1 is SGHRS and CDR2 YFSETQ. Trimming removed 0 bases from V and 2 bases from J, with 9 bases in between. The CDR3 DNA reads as TGCGCCAGCAGCTTGGAGGCGGACGCCTACGAGCAGTACTTC. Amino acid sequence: CASSLEADAYEQYF.

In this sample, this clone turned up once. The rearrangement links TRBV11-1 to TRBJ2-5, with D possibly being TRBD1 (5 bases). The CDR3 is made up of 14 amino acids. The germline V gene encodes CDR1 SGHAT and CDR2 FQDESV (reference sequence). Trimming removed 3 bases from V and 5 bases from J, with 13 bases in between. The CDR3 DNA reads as TGTGCCAGCAGCTTCAGGGTAGGATGGGAGACCCAGTACTTC. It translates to CASSFRVGWETQYF.

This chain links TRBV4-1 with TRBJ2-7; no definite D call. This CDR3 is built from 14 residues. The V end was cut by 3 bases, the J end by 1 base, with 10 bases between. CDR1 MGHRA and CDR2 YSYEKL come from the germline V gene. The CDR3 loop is CASSHGPLSYEQYF. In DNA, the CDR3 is TGCGCCAGCAGCCACGGTCCGCTGTCCTACGAGCAGTACTTC.

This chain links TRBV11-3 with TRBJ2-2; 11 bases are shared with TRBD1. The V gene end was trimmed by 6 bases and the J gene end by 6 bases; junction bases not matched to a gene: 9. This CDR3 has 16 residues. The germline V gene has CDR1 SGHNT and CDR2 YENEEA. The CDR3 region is CASSPRDRGYSGELFF. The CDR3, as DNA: TGTGCCAGCAGTCCTCGGGACAGGGGGTATTCCGGGGAGCTGTTTTTT.

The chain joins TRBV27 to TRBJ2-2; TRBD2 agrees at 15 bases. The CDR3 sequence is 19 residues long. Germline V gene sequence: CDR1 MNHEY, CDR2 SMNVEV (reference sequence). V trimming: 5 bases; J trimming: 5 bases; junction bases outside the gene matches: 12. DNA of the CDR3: TGTGCCAGCAGTCCACAGGGGACTAGCGGGGGGCCTAGGACCGGGGAGCTGTTTTTT. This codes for CASSPQGTSGGPRTGELFF.

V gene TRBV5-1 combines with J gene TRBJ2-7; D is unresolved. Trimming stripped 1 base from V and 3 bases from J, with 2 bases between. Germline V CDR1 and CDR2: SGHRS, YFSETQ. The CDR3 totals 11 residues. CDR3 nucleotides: TGCGCCAGCAGCTTGTACTACGAGCAGTACTTC. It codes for CASSLYYEQYF.

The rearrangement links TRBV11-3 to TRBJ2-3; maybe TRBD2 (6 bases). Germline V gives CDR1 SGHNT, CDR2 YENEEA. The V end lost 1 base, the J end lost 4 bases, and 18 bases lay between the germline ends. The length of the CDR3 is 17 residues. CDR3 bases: TGTGCCAGCAGCTTAGCCGGGCCAAACTCGGGGGCAGATACGCAGTATTTT. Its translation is CASSLAGPNSGADTQYF.

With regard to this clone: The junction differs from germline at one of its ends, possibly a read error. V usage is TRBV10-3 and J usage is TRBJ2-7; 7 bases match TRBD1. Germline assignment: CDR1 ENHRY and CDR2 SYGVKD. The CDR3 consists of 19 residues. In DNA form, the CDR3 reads TGTGCCATCAGTGACGTGGGGGCCCTCCAGGGGGTACCTCTCTACGGGCAGTACTTC. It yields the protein CAISDVGALQGVPLYGQYF.

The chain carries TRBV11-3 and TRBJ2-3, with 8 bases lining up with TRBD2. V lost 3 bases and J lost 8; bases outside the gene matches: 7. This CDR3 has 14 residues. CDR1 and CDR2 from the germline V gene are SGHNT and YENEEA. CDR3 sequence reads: CASSFTGTRGTQYF. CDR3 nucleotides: TGTGCCAGCAGCTTCACCGGGACTAGAGGTACGCAGTATTTT.

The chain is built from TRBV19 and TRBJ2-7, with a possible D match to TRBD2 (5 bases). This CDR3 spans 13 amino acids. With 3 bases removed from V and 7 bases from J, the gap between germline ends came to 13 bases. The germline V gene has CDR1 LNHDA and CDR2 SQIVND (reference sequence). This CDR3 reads CASSIPQRGEQYF. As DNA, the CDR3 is TGTGCCAGTAGTATCCCCCAGCGAGGGGAGCAGTACTTC.

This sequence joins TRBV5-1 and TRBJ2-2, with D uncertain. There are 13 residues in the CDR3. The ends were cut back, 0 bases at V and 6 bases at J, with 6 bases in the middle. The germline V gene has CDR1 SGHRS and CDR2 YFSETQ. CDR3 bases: TGCGCCAGCAGCTTGGTTGTGGCCGGGGAGCTGTTTTTT. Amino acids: CASSLVVAGELFF.

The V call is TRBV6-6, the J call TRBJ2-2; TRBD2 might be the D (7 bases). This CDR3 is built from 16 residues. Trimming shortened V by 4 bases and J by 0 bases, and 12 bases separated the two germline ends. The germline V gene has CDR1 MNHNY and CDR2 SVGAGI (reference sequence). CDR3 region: CASSFPGGPNTGELFF. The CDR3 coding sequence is TGTGCCAGCAGTTTCCCGGGGGGCCCGAACACCGGGGAGCTGTTTTTT.

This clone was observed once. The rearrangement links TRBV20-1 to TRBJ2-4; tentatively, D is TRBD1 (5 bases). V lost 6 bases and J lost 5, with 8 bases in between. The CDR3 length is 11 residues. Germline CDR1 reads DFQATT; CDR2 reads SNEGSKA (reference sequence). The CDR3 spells CSAEQENIQYF. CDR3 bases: TGCAGTGCGGAACAGGAAAACATTCAGTACTTC.

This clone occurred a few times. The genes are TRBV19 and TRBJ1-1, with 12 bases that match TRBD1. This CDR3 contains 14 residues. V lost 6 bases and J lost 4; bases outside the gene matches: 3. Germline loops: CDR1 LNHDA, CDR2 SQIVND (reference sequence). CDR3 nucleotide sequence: TGTGCCAGTAGCCCGGGACAGGGGGCCACTGAAGCTTTCTTT. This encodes CASSPGQGATEAFF.

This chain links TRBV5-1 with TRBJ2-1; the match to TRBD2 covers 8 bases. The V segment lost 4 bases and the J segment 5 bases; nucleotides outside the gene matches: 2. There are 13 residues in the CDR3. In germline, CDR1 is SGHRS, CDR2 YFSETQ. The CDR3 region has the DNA TGCGCCAGCAGCCCGGGACTAGACAATGAGCAGTTCTTC. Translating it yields CASSPGLDNEQFF.

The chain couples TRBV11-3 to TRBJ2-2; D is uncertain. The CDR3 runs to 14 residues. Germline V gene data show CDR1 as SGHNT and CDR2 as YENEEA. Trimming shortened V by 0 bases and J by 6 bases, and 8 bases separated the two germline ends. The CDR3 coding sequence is TGTGCCAGCAGCTTAGACTTTGGGGCCGGGGAGCTGTTTTTT. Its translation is CASSLDFGAGELFF.

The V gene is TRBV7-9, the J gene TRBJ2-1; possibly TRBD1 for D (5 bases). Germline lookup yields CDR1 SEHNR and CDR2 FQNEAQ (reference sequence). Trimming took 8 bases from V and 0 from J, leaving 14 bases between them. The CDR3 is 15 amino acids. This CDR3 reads CASSRDTGSYNEQFF. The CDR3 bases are TGTGCCAGCTCCAGGGATACCGGCTCCTACAATGAGCAGTTCTTC.

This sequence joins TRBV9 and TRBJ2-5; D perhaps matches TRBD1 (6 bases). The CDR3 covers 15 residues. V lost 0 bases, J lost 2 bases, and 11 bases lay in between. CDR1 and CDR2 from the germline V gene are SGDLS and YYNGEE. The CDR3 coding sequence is TGTGCCAGCAGCGTAGGGGGGCCACTACAAGAGACCCAGTACTTC. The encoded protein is CASSVGGPLQETQYF.

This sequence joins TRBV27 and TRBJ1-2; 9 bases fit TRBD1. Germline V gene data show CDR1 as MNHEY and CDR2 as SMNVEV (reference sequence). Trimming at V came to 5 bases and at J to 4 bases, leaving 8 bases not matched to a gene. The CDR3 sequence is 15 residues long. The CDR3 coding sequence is TGTGCCAGCAGTAGAACAGGGGGCGGTGGCTATGGCTACACCTTC. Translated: CASSRTGGGGYGYTF.

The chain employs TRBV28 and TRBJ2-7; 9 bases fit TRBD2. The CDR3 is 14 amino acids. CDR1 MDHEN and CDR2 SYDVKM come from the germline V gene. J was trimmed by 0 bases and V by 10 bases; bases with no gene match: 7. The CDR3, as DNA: TGTGCCACCGCGGGGGGGACAATCTCCTACGAGCAGTACTTC. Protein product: CATAGGTISYEQYF.